A single sample is the source of the 3 T cell receptor beta chains below, sequenced in a study of T-cell memory formation after mild COVID-19 (dated by TCRdb to the early 2020s). The library was produced with 5' RACE. The sample was run on an Illumina NovaSeq 6000. TCRdb reworked the public reads: Q25 trimming with fastp, MiXCR clone assembly, productive beta chains retained. Every CDR3 protein is listed once, alongside the most common genes and DNA of its rows. The sample table shows roughly 150,000 distinct CDR3 sequences, and 14% are seen once. The ten largest clones represent around 27% of the sample. Sequencing was carried out using PBMCs or a T cell subset sorted from them (not recorded which). The receptors here all came from an adult woman who had mild COVID-19 (a few samples of this study predate the infection). The sample titles of this study are shuffled in the database, so cell type and time point are left out; the donor was told from shared clones.

The J gene is TRBJ2-7, the V gene TRBV20-1; D unresolved. Per the germline V gene, CDR1 is DFQATT and CDR2 is SNEGSKA (reference sequence). The ends were cut back, 0 bases at V and 0 bases at J, with 6 bases in the middle. The CDR3 length is 13 residues. The CDR3 region has the DNA TGCAGTGCTAGAGATGCGATCTCCTACGAGCAGTACTTC. This translates into CSARDAISYEQYF.

This clonotype came up a few times. V is TRBV6-5 and J is TRBJ2-3, with 10 bases aligning to TRBD2. Trimming cost V 0 bases and J 4 bases; bases outside gene matches: 7. This CDR3 is 17 amino acids long. Germline assignment: CDR1 MNHEY and CDR2 SVGAGI. Written as DNA, the CDR3 is TGTGCCAGCAGTTACTCGAGTAGCGGGGGGATGGCAGATACGCAGTATTTT. Encoded protein: CASSYSSSGGMADTQYF.

V gene TRBV6-2 or TRBV6-3 combines with J gene TRBJ1-1, with D possibly being TRBD1 (6 bases). V lost 0 bases to trimming and J lost 8 bases, with 13 bases between them. This CDR3 contains 14 residues. Germline-derived CDR1 and CDR2 are MNHEY and SVGEGT. For the CDR3, the DNA is TGTGCCAGCAGTTACTCACCCGAGGGGGGAGAAGCTTTCTTT. Protein sequence: CASSYSPEGGEAFF.